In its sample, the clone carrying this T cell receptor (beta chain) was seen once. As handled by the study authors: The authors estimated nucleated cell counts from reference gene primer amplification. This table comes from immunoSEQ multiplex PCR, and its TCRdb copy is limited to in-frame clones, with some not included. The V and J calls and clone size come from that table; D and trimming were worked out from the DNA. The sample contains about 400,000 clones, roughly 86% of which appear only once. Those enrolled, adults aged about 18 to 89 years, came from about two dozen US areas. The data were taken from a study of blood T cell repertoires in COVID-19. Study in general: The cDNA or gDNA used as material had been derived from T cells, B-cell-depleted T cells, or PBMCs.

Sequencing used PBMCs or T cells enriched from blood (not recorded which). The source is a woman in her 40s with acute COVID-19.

CDR3: CASSAGQGGEKLFF. In DNA, the CDR3 is TGTGCCAGCAGCGCGGGACAGGGAGGCGAAAAACTGTTTTTT. The rearrangement links TRBV5-8 to TRBJ1-4, with 9 bases fitting TRBD1. The J segment lost 8 bases and the V segment lost 4 bases, leaving 6 bases of the junction unmatched. The CDR3 runs 14 residues. The germline gives CDR1 SGHTS, CDR2 YDEGEE.